These 23 T cell receptor beta chains share one sample of origin, sequenced in a study of T-cell memory formation after mild COVID-19. TCRdb reprocessed the 5' RACE reads with MiXCR, giving one entry per CDR3 protein. The sample lists about 200,000 distinct CDR3 sequences, 15% to 20% occurring once. The sequencing input was PBMCs or a T cell subset sorted from them (not recorded which). These receptors were taken from an adult woman who had mild COVID-19 (a few samples of this study predate the infection). Cell type and time point are not known.

This clonotype was counted a few times. The chain links TRBV6-1 to TRBJ1-5; 8 bases align to TRBD1. CDR3 length: 13 residues. The germline V gene has CDR1 MNHNS and CDR2 SASEGT. The J segment lost 4 bases and the V segment lost 5 bases, leaving 1 base of the junction unmatched. The CDR3 spells CASSQGANQPQHF. The CDR3 DNA sequence: TGTGCCAGCAGTCAGGGGGCTAATCAGCCCCAGCATTTT.

This clonotype was seen many times. This rearrangement joins TRBV7-3 to TRBJ2-1; 10 bases are shared with TRBD1. Germline V gene data show CDR1 as SGHTA and CDR2 as FQGTGA. V lost 5 bases, J lost 15 bases, and 16 bases stayed unmatched. This CDR3 region has 15 residues. CDR3 residues: CASSKTGGSAGVVFF. CDR3 nucleotides: TGTGCCAGCAGCAAGACAGGGGGCTCAGCGGGAGTGGTGTTCTTC.

The chain employs TRBV12-3 or TRBV12-4 and TRBJ1-5, with no clear D. This CDR3 region has 14 residues. The V end was cut by 6 bases, the J end by 1 base, with 10 bases between. The CDR3 protein is CASRGLGSNQPQHF. In DNA form, the CDR3 reads TGTGCCAGCAGGGGCCTAGGGAGCAATCAGCCCCAGCATTTT.

The V call is TRBV30, the J call TRBJ1-1; no definite D call. The germline gives CDR1 GTSNPN, CDR2 SVGIG (reference sequence). The ends were cut back, 3 bases at V and 5 bases at J, with 13 bases in the middle. CDR3 length: 13 amino acids. The CDR3 DNA reads TGTGCCTGGAGCGTAGATCGGGTAACTGAAGCTTTCTTT. It translates to CAWSVDRVTEAFF. The full variable domain, rest sourced from reference TRBV30 and TRBJ1-1, is SQTIHQWPATLVQPVGSPLSLECTVEGTSNPNLYWYRQAAGRGLQLLFYSVGIGQISSEVPQNLSASRPQDRQFILSSKKLLLSDSGFYLCAWSVDRVTEAFFGQGTRLTVV.

The chain recombines TRBV4-3 with TRBJ2-3; 9 bases are shared with TRBD2. The germline V gene has CDR1 LGHNA and CDR2 YSLEER. The CDR3 sequence is 19 residues long. The junction had 17 bases not matched to a gene; V was cut back by 0 bases and J by 7 bases. The CDR3 reads CASSQDRVSPSGTPNTQYF. CDR3 sequence (DNA): TGCGCCAGCAGCCAAGACAGGGTATCGCCTAGCGGGACTCCCAATACGCAGTATTTT.

V gene TRBV2 combines with J gene TRBJ2-3; no definite D call. This CDR3 spans 11 amino acids. CDR1 SNHLY and CDR2 FYNNEI come from the germline V gene. The germline V and J ends were trimmed by 7 bases and 3 bases, with 5 bases remaining between them. This CDR3 is CASTTTDTQYF. CDR3 coding DNA: TGTGCCAGCACCACTACAGATACGCAGTATTTT.

At least ten counts were recorded for this clonotype. V is TRBV4-1 and J is TRBJ2-3; D might be TRBD1 (6 bases). The germline V and J ends were trimmed by 4 bases and 2 bases, with 13 bases remaining between them. The CDR3 is made up of 15 amino acids. Germline CDR1 reads MGHRA; CDR2 reads YSYEKL. CDR3 bases: TGCGCCAGCAGCCGCGTTCAGGGGAACACAGATACGCAGTATTTT. It yields the protein CASSRVQGNTDTQYF.

This clonotype showed up just a few times. This chain links TRBV7-9 with TRBJ2-1; TRBD1 matches 10 bases. V trimming: 5 bases; J trimming: 2 bases; junction bases outside the gene matches: 3. The CDR3 consists of 15 residues. CDR1 and CDR2 (germline): SEHNR, FQNEAQ (reference sequence). DNA of the CDR3: TGTGCCAGCAGCACCGGGACAGGGGCCTACAATGAGCAGTTCTTC. Its protein is CASSTGTGAYNEQFF.

The rearrangement links TRBV4-2 to TRBJ2-7, with 8 positions matching TRBD1. The CDR3 spans 15 residues. From germline, CDR1 is LGHNA and CDR2 YNFKEQ. With V trimmed by 2 bases and J by 2 bases, 5 bases remained unmatched. The DNA of the CDR3 is TGTGCCAGCAGCCAACGAACAGGGGGGCCCTACGAGCAGTACTTC. Translated, it gives CASSQRTGGPYEQYF.

This chain connects TRBV4-3 to TRBJ2-1; 9 positions match TRBD2. Germline V lookup: CDR1 LGHNA, CDR2 YSLEER. The CDR3 is made up of 15 amino acids. V lost 0 bases to trimming and J lost 9 bases; unmatched junction nucleotides: 6. CDR3: CASSQDSGRGVEQFF. The DNA of the CDR3 is TGCGCCAGCAGCCAAGATAGCGGGAGAGGGGTTGAGCAGTTCTTC.

With respect to this clonotype: At one end, the junction sequence differs from germline, possibly due to a read error. The chain couples TRBV11-3 to TRBJ2-2, with 10 nucleotides matching TRBD1. The CDR3 is 15 residues long. Germline-derived CDR1 and CDR2 are SGHNT and YENEEA. The CDR3 coding sequence is TGTGCCTGCAGCCGCGGGACAGGGGTTTCCGGGGAGCTGTTTTTT. Protein product: CACSRGTGVSGELFF.

V and J are TRBV6-5 and TRBJ2-7, with D perhaps matching TRBD1 (6 bases). V was cut by 0 bases and J by 2 bases, with 14 bases left in between. CDR1 MNHEY and CDR2 SVGAGI come from the germline V gene. The CDR3 length is 16 residues. CDR3 residues: CASSYSTGRGPYEQYF. CDR3 coding DNA: TGTGCCAGCAGTTACTCGACAGGACGAGGACCCTACGAGCAGTACTTC.

This chain uses TRBV27 with TRBJ2-2; 9 bases are a match to TRBD1. The CDR3 runs to 16 residues. J lost 1 base, V lost 4 bases, and 4 bases had no gene match. CDR1 MNHEY and CDR2 SMNVEV come from the germline V gene (reference sequence). The CDR3 spells CASSSDRGRNTGELFF. The CDR3 DNA reads as TGTGCCAGCAGTTCCGACAGGGGGAGGAACACCGGGGAGCTGTTTTTT.

This clonotype was counted a few times. The chain joins TRBV20-1 to TRBJ2-3, with 8 bases aligning to TRBD1. This CDR3 has 15 amino acids. Trimming took 0 bases from V and 2 from J; bases not matched to a gene: 4. Per germline, CDR1 DFQATT and CDR2 SNEGSKA (reference sequence). The DNA of the CDR3 is TGCAGTGCTAGAGATGCAGGGGGCACCACAGATACGCAGTATTTT. This translates into CSARDAGGTTDTQYF.

This clonotype was seen many times. The chain couples TRBV6-5 to TRBJ2-6; 7 nucleotides agree with TRBD1. The CDR3 has 19 residues. CDR1 and CDR2 from the germline V gene are MNHEY and SVGAGI. Trimming at V came to 4 bases and at J to 1 base, leaving 13 bases not matched to a gene. This CDR3 reads CASSSQRTGIISGANVLTF. CDR3 in DNA: TGTGCCAGCAGTTCCCAAAGGACAGGAATAATATCTGGGGCCAACGTCCTGACTTTC.

There are a few counts of this clonotype. The chain recombines TRBV3-1 with TRBJ2-7; the D gene is possibly TRBD2 (5 bases). Germline CDR1 is LGHDT and CDR2 is YNNKEL (reference sequence). The germline V and J ends were trimmed by 4 bases and 7 bases, with 17 bases remaining between them. The CDR3 totals 14 residues. CDR3 nucleotide sequence: TGTGCCAGCAGCCGTAAGGGAGAGATAGGGGAGCAGTACTTC. It is translated as CASSRKGEIGEQYF.

There are a few counts of this clonotype. The CDR3 bases are TGTGCCAGCAGTTACTCGCTTGGAGTAGCTAACTATGGCTACACCTTC. This sequence encodes CASSYSLGVANYGYTF. V gene TRBV6-5 combines with J gene TRBJ1-2; D is undetermined. V was cut by 0 bases and J by 0 bases, with 11 bases left in between. Germline CDR1 MNHEY, CDR2 SVGAGI. The CDR3 has 16 residues.

The chain carries TRBV4-2 and TRBJ1-1; D gene uncertain. Germline CDR1 and CDR2: LGHNA and YNFKEQ. The CDR3 runs to 14 residues. With 1 base removed from V and 1 base from J, the gap between germline ends came to 7 bases. The CDR3 DNA sequence: TGTGCCAGCAGCCAAGGACGGTCGAACACTGAAGCTTTCTTT. This codes for CASSQGRSNTEAFF.

CDR3 residues: CASSQDRGRSYGYTF. The DNA for the CDR3 is TGCGCCAGCAGCCAAGATCGGGGACGGAGCTATGGCTACACCTTC. V is TRBV4-3 and J is TRBJ1-2, with D perhaps matching TRBD1 (5 bases). Trimming stripped 0 bases from V and 4 bases from J, with 12 bases between. From germline, CDR1 is LGHNA and CDR2 YSLEER. This CDR3 has 15 residues.

This clonotype has ten or more counts. The junction does not match germline at one end; this may be a read error. The CDR3 spells CASTLVPGGATDTQYF. The CDR3 DNA reads as TGCGCCAGCACCTTGGTTCCAGGGGGCGCCACAGATACGCAGTATTTT. The chain is built from TRBV5-1 and TRBJ2-3, with 8 bases lining up with TRBD1. The CDR3 spans 16 residues. CDR1 and CDR2 (germline): SGHRS, YFSETQ.

This clonotype was seen ten or more times. The V and J genes are TRBV12-3 or TRBV12-4 and TRBJ2-1; TRBD2 matches at 8 bases. V was pared by 5 bases and J by 9 bases, with 6 bases of the junction left unmatched. There are 13 residues in the CDR3. DNA for the CDR3: TGTGCCAGCAGTCAAGCGGGAGTCAGTGAGCAGTTCTTC. This gives the protein CASSQAGVSEQFF.

This clonotype was observed a few times. The CDR3 DNA is TGTGCCAGCAGCCCCCACAGGGGAGGAGGCACTGAAGCTTTCTTT. Translating it yields CASSPHRGGGTEAFF. The chain is built from TRBV12-3 or TRBV12-4 and TRBJ1-1; 7 positions match TRBD1. The CDR3 runs 15 residues. V gave up 6 bases and J gave up 4 bases; unmatched junction bases: 11.

This chain joins TRBV12-3 or TRBV12-4 and TRBJ1-1; D may be TRBD1 (5 bases). V gave up 4 bases and J gave up 6 bases, with 12 bases separating them. The CDR3 covers 13 residues. CDR3 DNA sequence: TGTGCCAGCAGTTCGGGTTTGGGGGCTGAAGCTTTCTTT. It specifies CASSSGLGAEAFF.